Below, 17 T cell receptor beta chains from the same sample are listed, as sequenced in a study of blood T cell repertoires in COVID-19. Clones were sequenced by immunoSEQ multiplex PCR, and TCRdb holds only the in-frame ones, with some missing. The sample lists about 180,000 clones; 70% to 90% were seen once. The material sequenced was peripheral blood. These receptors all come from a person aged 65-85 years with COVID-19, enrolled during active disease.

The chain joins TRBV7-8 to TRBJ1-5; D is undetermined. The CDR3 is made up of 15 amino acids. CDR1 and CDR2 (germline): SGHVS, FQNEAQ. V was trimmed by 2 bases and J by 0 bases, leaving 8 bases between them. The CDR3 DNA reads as TGTGCCAGCAGCTTAACGATCTATAGCAATCAGCCCCAGCATTTT. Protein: CASSLTIYSNQPQHF.

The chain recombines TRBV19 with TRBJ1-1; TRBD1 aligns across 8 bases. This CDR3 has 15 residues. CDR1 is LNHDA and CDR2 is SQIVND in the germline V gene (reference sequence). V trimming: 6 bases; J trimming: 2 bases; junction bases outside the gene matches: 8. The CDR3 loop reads CASRTGAGGNTEAFF. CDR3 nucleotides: TGTGCCAGTAGGACAGGGGCCGGGGGAAACACTGAAGCTTTCTTT.

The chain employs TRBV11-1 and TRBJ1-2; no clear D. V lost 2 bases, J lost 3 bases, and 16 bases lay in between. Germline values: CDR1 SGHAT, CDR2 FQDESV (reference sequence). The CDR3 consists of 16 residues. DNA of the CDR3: TGTGCCAGCAGCTTACTCCCCTCGCGATTATACTATGGCTACACCTTC. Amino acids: CASSLLPSRLYYGYTF.

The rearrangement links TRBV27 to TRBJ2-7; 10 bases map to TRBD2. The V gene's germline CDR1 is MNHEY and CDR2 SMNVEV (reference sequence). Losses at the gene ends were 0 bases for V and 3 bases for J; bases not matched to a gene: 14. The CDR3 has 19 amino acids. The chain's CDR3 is CASSLSGLAGDLGLYEQYF. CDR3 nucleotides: TGTGCCAGCAGTTTATCGGGGCTAGCGGGAGACTTAGGACTCTACGAGCAGTACTTC.

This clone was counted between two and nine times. The CDR3 nucleotides are TGTGCCAGCAGTGTTGGGACTAGCGGGAGGTATCAGCAGTTCTTC. This sequence encodes CASSVGTSGRYQQFF. This chain joins TRBV2 and TRBJ2-1; 15 bases align to TRBD2. The CDR3 totals 15 residues. The V and J ends lost 4 bases and 11 bases, in that order; junction bases with no gene match: 6. Germline values: CDR1 SNHLY, CDR2 FYNNEI.

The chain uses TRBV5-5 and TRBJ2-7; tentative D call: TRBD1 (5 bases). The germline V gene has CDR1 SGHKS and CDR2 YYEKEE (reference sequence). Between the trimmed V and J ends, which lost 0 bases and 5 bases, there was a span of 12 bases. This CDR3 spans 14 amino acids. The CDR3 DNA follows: TGTGCCAGCAGCTTGGGGGGCAGGGAAGACGAGCAGTACTTC. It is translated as CASSLGGREDEQYF. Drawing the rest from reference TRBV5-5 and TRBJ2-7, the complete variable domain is DAGVTQSPTHLIKTRGQQVTLRCSPISGHKSVSWYQQVLGQGPQFIFQYYEKEERGRGNFPDRFSARQFPNYSSELNVNALLLGDSALYLCASSLGGREDEQYFGPGTRLTVT.

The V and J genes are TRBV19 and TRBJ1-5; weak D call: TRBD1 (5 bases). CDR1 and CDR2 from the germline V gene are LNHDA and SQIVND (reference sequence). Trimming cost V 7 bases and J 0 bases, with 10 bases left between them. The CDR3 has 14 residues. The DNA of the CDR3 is TGTGCCAGTAACCGGGGGAATAGCAATCAGCCCCAGCATTTT. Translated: CASNRGNSNQPQHF. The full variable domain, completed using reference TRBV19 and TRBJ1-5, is DGGITQSPKYLFRKEGQNVTLSCEQNLNHDAMYWYRQDPGQGLRLIYYSQIVNDFQKGDIAEGYSVSREKKESFPLTVTSAQKNPTAFYLCASNRGNSNQPQHFGDGTRLSIL.

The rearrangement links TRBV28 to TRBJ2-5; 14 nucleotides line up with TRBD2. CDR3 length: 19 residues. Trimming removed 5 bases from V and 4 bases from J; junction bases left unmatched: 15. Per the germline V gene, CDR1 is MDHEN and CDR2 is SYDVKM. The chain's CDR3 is CASSPTPGTSGGLRETQYF. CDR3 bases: TGTGCCAGCAGTCCGACCCCCGGGACTAGCGGGGGACTCAGAGAGACCCAGTACTTC. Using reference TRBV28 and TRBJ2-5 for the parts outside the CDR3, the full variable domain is DVKVTQSSRYLVKRTGEKVFLECVQDMDHENMFWYRQDPGLGLRLIYFSYDVKMKEKGDIPEGYSVSREKKERFSLILESASTNQTSMYLCASSPTPGTSGGLRETQYFGPGTRLLVL.

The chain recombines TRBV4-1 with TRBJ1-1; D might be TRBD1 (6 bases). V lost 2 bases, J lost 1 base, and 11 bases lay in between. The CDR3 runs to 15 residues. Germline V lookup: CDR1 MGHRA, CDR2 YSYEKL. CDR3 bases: TGCGCCAGCAGCCAATGGACAGACTCGAACACTGAAGCTTTCTTT. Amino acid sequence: CASSQWTDSNTEAFF.

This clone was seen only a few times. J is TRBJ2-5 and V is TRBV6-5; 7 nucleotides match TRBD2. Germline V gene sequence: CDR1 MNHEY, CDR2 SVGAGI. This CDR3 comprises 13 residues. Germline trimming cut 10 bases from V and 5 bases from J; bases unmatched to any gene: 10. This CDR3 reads CATTFGGGETQYF. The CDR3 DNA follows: TGTGCCACCACTTTCGGGGGAGGGGAGACCCAGTACTTC.

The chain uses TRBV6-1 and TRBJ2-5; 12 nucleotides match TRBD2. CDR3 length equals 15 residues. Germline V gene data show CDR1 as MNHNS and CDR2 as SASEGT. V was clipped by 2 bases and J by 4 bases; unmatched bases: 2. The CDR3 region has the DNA TGTGCCAGCAGTGAACTAGCGGGGGGGCCAGAGACCCAGTACTTC. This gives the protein CASSELAGGPETQYF.

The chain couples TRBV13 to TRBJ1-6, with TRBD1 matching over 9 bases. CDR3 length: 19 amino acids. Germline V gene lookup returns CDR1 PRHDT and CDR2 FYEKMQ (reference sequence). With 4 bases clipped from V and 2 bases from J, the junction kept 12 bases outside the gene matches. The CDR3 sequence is CASSSRQGVGDPYNSPLHF. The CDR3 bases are TGTGCCAGCAGCTCAAGACAGGGGGTGGGGGACCCCTATAATTCACCCCTCCACTTT.

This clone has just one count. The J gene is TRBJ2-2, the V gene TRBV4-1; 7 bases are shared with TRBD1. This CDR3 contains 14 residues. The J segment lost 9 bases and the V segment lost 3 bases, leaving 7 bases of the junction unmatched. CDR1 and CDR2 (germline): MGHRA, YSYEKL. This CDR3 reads CASSQATGNRELFF. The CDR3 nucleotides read TGCGCCAGCAGCCAGGCGACAGGGAATCGGGAGCTGTTTTTT.

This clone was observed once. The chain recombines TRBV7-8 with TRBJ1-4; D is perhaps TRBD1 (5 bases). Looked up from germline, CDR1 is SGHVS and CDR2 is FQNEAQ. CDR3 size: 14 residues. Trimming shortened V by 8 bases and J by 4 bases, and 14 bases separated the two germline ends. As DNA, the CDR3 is TGTGCCAGCGCCCTCGGCGGGGGTAATGAAAAACTGTTTTTT. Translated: CASALGGGNEKLFF.

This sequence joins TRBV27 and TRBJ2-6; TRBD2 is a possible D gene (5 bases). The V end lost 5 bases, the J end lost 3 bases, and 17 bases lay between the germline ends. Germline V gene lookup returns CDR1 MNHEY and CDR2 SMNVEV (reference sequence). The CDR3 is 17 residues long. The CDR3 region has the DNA TGTGCCAGCAGTCGGACTGTGGCAGCTATTGGGGCCAACGTCCTGACTTTC. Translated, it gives CASSRTVAAIGANVLTF.

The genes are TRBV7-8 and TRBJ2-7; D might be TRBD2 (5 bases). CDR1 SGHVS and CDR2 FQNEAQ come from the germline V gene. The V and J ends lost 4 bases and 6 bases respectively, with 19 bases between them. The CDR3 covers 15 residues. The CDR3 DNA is TGTGCCAGCAGCTACCTGGACTCAGGAACGGGCGAGCAGTACTTC. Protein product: CASSYLDSGTGEQYF.

The CDR3 protein is CASSSGGGTLNTGELFF. For the CDR3, the DNA is TGTGCCAGCAGCTCAGGGGGCGGGACCCTGAACACCGGGGAGCTGTTTTTT. The chain combines TRBV7-3 with TRBJ2-2; 8 bases fit TRBD1. There are 17 residues in the CDR3. Germline lookup yields CDR1 SGHTA and CDR2 FQGTGA. J gave up 1 base and V 4 bases, and 8 bases lay outside the gene matches. Variable domain in full (rest from reference TRBV7-3 and TRBJ2-2): GAGVSQTPSNKVTEKGKYVELRCDPISGHTALYWYRQSLGQGPEFLIYFQGTGAADDSGLPNDRFFAVRPEGSVSTLKIQRTERGDSAVYLCASSSGGGTLNTGELFFGEGSRLTVL.